This TCR beta chain emerged from a study of pediatric ulcerative colitis. Points from the study as a whole: Blood samples from a couple of patients yielded substantially fewer templates and were excluded from blood-rectal overlap analysis.

Measured with immunoSEQ multiplex PCR; TCRdb has only the in-frame clones, and not every one. The sample carries tens of thousands of clones, roughly nine tenths recorded once. Germline V gene data show CDR1 as GTSNPN and CDR2 as SVGIG (reference sequence). There are 13 residues in the CDR3. The V and J ends lost 2 bases and 6 bases respectively, with 14 bases between them. Colonoscopy and blood draw happened at the same time. As to this clone: The antigen remains undetermined.

Sequencing was performed on blood. The V gene is TRBV30, the J gene TRBJ2-7; tentatively, D is TRBD2 (6 bases). The sequence was obtained from a boy between 10 and 17 years old with severe ulcerative colitis. CDR3 protein: CAWSRVGGSEQYF. CDR3 nucleotide sequence: TGTGCCTGGAGTAGGGTTGGGGGGAGCGAGCAGTACTTC.